The source of this T cell receptor beta chain is a study of T cell changes during pregnancy in multiple sclerosis. Germline CDR1 reads MNHNY; CDR2 reads SVGAGI (reference sequence). The CDR3 has 15 residues. Trimming shortened V by 5 bases and J by 1 base, and 13 bases separated the two germline ends. Clones were sequenced by immunoSEQ multiplex PCR, and TCRdb holds only the in-frame ones, with some missing. Of fewer than 150,000 clones in the sample, approximately 96% were seen once. The TCR originated in a female donor with multiple sclerosis, enrolled in a pregnancy study. This chain links TRBV6-6 with TRBJ2-3; TRBD1 might be the D (5 bases). The sample consisted of peripheral blood, taken after pregnancy. CDR3 nucleotides: TGTGCCAGCAGTAACCAGGGTTTGGGCACAGATACGCAGTATTTT. This codes for CASSNQGLGTDTQYF.